These 28 T cell receptor beta chains share one sample of origin, sequenced in a study of CD8 T cells in ankylosing spondylitis. TCRdb analysed the 5' RACE reads with MiXCR anew, one entry per CDR3 protein. The table has about 360,000 distinct CDR3 sequences, 20% to 25% seen once. What was sequenced was blood, either unsorted or a sorted T cell fraction (not recorded which). These receptors were obtained from a male donor with ankylosing spondylitis or in good health (not recorded which).

This clonotype showed up just a few times. The J gene is TRBJ2-5, the V gene TRBV12-3 or TRBV12-4; perhaps TRBD1 as D (6 bases). The germline V and J ends were trimmed by 6 bases and 0 bases, with 11 bases remaining between them. The CDR3 is made up of 14 amino acids. CDR3 in amino acids: CASRSTGYQETQYF. CDR3 sequence (DNA): TGTGCCAGCAGATCCACAGGGTACCAAGAGACCCAGTACTTC.

This clonotype was found a few times. The chain carries TRBV12-3 or TRBV12-4 and TRBJ2-1; D remains unclear. This CDR3 comprises 12 residues. The germline V and J ends were trimmed by 3 bases and 9 bases, with 9 bases remaining between them. The CDR3 loop is CASSFVGLEQFF. The DNA of the CDR3 is TGTGCCAGCAGTTTTGTAGGGCTTGAGCAGTTCTTC.

The chain carries TRBV21-1 and TRBJ2-7. TRBV21-1 is marked as a pseudogene. The CDR3 contains 14 residues. CDR3 nucleotide sequence: TGTGCCAGCAGCAAAGATGCCCACACCTACGAGCAGTACTTC. Translating gives CASSKDAHTYEQYF.

This clonotype was found a few times. This sequence joins TRBV29-1 and TRBJ2-1; 11 bases fit TRBD2. Unmatched junction bases numbered 10, after V lost 0 bases and J lost 0 bases. Germline V gene lookup returns CDR1 SQVTM and CDR2 ANQGSEA. The CDR3 is 19 residues long. CDR3 in DNA: TGCAGCGTTGAAGAGTTCCTAGCGGGGGGCAAACCCTCCTACAATGAGCAGTTCTTC. The encoded protein is CSVEEFLAGGKPSYNEQFF.

This clonotype was detected only a few times. The V call is TRBV30, the J call TRBJ2-3; 8 bases are a match to TRBD1. Unmatched junction bases numbered 4, after V lost 3 bases and J lost 5 bases. Germline V CDR1 and CDR2: GTSNPN, SVGIG (reference sequence). The CDR3 sequence is 13 residues long. The CDR3 loop reads CAWSGQGGDTQYF. In DNA, the CDR3 is TGTGCCTGGAGCGGACAGGGAGGAGATACGCAGTATTTT.

This clonotype was counted only a few times. V and J are TRBV5-1 and TRBJ2-2; a weak D match, TRBD1 (5 bases). Germline assignment: CDR1 SGHRS and CDR2 YFSETQ. V lost 4 bases, J lost 6 bases, and 7 bases lay in between. The CDR3 runs to 12 residues. The CDR3 here is CASSKGPGELFF. In DNA, the CDR3 is TGCGCCAGCAGCAAGGGGCCCGGGGAGCTGTTTTTT.

This chain links TRBV7-9 with TRBJ2-1, with 8 bases lining up with TRBD2. This CDR3 has 16 amino acids. The junction had 7 bases not matched to a gene; V was cut back by 1 base and J by 5 bases. Per the germline V gene, CDR1 is SEHNR and CDR2 is FQNEAQ (reference sequence). The CDR3 region has the DNA TGTGCCAGCAGCTTAGGTAGCGGGGCGTCCCACAATGAGCAGTTCTTC. Translated: CASSLGSGASHNEQFF.

This clonotype has more than one count but fewer than ten. The chain links TRBV7-9 to TRBJ2-5; D may be TRBD1 (8 bases). V gave up 5 bases and J gave up 4 bases, with 17 bases separating them. Germline V gives CDR1 SEHNR, CDR2 FQNEAQ (reference sequence). There are 15 residues in the CDR3. DNA of the CDR3: TGTGCCAGCAGCCTCCATACAGGGGGGGGAGAGACCCAGTACTTC. This encodes CASSLHTGGGETQYF.

A few counts support this clonotype. Here the CDR3 reads CSARHITDTQYF. As DNA, the CDR3 is TGCAGTGCTAGGCACATCACAGATACGCAGTATTTT. V is TRBV20-1 and J is TRBJ2-3; the D is unclear. Trimming cost V 3 bases and J 2 bases, with 6 bases left between them. The CDR3 spans 12 residues. The germline V gene encodes CDR1 DFQATT and CDR2 SNEGSKA (reference sequence).

This clonotype was detected a few times. The chain is built from TRBV6-5 and TRBJ2-7; TRBD1 matches at 10 bases. The CDR3 totals 15 residues. Germline V CDR1 and CDR2: MNHEY, SVGAGI. With V trimmed by 0 bases and J by 5 bases, 4 bases remained unmatched. The CDR3 DNA sequence: TGTGCCAGCAGTTACTCCGGGACAGGGGTCCACGAGCAGTACTTC. It translates to CASSYSGTGVHEQYF.

The chain links TRBV5-5 to TRBJ2-5, with 11 bases lining up with TRBD2. The junction had 9 bases not matched to a gene; V was cut back by 4 bases and J by 4 bases. Germline V gene data show CDR1 as SGHKS and CDR2 as YYEKEE (reference sequence). CDR3 length: 16 residues. CDR3 region: CASSRTSGPSLETQYF. In DNA form, the CDR3 reads TGTGCCAGCAGCCGGACTAGCGGGCCGTCGTTAGAGACCCAGTACTTC.

The chain combines TRBV6-1 with TRBJ2-7; either TRBD1 or TRBD2 may supply D (5 bases each). The germline CDR1 and CDR2 sequences are MNHNS and SASEGT. V lost 5 bases, J lost 3 bases, and 11 bases lay in between. The CDR3 contains 13 residues. CDR3 coding DNA: TGTGCCAGCAGTCGGGGCCCAAACTACGAGCAGTACTTC. It encodes CASSRGPNYEQYF.

The rearrangement links TRBV12-5 to TRBJ2-1; no definite D call. V lost 3 bases and J lost 8, with 5 bases in between. The CDR3 contains 11 residues. Germline loops: CDR1 LGHNT, CDR2 FRNRAP. The CDR3 DNA follows: TGTGCTAGTGGTTTCAGCGATGAGCAGTTCTTC. It yields the protein CASGFSDEQFF.

This clonotype appeared a few times. V is TRBV6-1 and J is TRBJ2-2; tentative D call: TRBD1 (5 bases). V was cut by 2 bases and J by 8 bases, with 9 bases left in between. Per the germline V gene, CDR1 is MNHNS and CDR2 is SASEGT. The CDR3 is made up of 13 amino acids. CDR3 DNA sequence: TGTGCCAGCAGTGAAACCTGGACAGGGGAGCTGTTTTTT. Translation: CASSETWTGELFF.

This clonotype has more than one count but fewer than ten. V is TRBV30 and J is TRBJ2-2; D not resolved. This CDR3 comprises 10 residues. CDR1 and CDR2 (germline): GTSNPN, SVGIG (reference sequence). The V gene lost 3 bases and the J gene lost 8 bases, with 4 bases spanning the gap. Written as DNA, the CDR3 is TGTGCCTGGAGGGAGGGGGAGCTGTTTTTT. Translating it yields CAWREGELFF.

This chain connects TRBV20-1 to TRBJ2-5; the D gene is possibly TRBD1 (6 bases). The CDR3 is made up of 14 amino acids. CDR1 is DFQATT and CDR2 is SNEGSKA in the germline V gene (reference sequence). V was clipped by 0 bases and J by 5 bases, with 13 bases between them. CDR3 nucleotides: TGCAGTGCTAGAGATAGGGCAGGGGTGGAGACCCAGTACTTC. Amino acids: CSARDRAGVETQYF.

Ten or more counts support this clonotype. The rearrangement uses TRBV25-1 and TRBJ1-5, with unresolved D. From germline, CDR1 is MGHDK and CDR2 SYGVNS. V was clipped by 4 bases and J by 4 bases, with 5 bases between them. The CDR3 sequence is 12 residues long. The CDR3 DNA is TGTGCCAGCAGTGCGACAAATCAGCCCCAGCATTTT. Its translation: CASSATNQPQHF.

The chain is built from TRBV4-1 and TRBJ2-2; D is uncertain. CDR1 and CDR2 from the germline V gene are MGHRA and YSYEKL. This CDR3 is 14 amino acids long. With 4 bases removed from V and 6 bases from J, the gap between germline ends came to 12 bases. The chain's CDR3 is CASSPSLMAGELFF. DNA of the CDR3: TGCGCCAGCAGCCCATCCCTCATGGCCGGGGAGCTGTTTTTT.

The chain joins TRBV7-2 to TRBJ2-1; TRBD2 aligns across 8 bases. Germline trimming cut 3 bases from V and 4 bases from J; bases unmatched to any gene: 5. Germline loops: CDR1 SGHTA, CDR2 FQGNSA. The CDR3 is made up of 15 amino acids. Here the CDR3 reads CASSFWTSRYNEQFF. The CDR3, as DNA: TGTGCCAGCAGCTTCTGGACTAGCAGGTACAATGAGCAGTTCTTC.

CDR3: CASSYSQSRGLSTDTQYF. The CDR3, as DNA: TGTGCCAGCAGTTACTCCCAGAGCAGGGGGCTGAGCACAGATACGCAGTATTTT. The V gene is TRBV6-5, the J gene TRBJ2-3, with 8 bases lining up with TRBD1. The CDR3 spans 18 residues. Germline CDR1 is MNHEY and CDR2 is SVGAGI. With V trimmed by 0 bases and J by 0 bases, 8 bases remained unmatched.

This clonotype came up a few times. The chain is built from TRBV3-1 and TRBJ2-1; D may be TRBD1 (6 bases). Trimming shortened V by 0 bases and J by 4 bases, and 13 bases separated the two germline ends. The CDR3 extends over 16 amino acids. Germline loops: CDR1 LGHDT, CDR2 YNNKEL (reference sequence). The DNA of the CDR3 is TGTGCCAGCAGCCAAGATCACAGGGTTAGTTACAATGAGCAGTTCTTC. This gives the protein CASSQDHRVSYNEQFF.

The V call is TRBV11-2, the J call TRBJ1-1; weak D call: TRBD1 (5 bases). The CDR3 totals 14 residues. V was shortened by 5 bases and J by 0 bases, with 10 bases between the two germline ends. Germline CDR1 SGHAT, CDR2 FQNNGV. For the CDR3, the DNA is TGTGCCAGCAGCCCTTGGGGGTTGAACACTGAAGCTTTCTTT. Its protein is CASSPWGLNTEAFF.

This clonotype was picked up a small number of times. The V call is TRBV12-3 or TRBV12-4, the J call TRBJ2-3; maybe TRBD1 (6 bases). The CDR3 loop spans 14 amino acids. Trimming stripped 5 bases from V and 4 bases from J, with 13 bases between. The CDR3 coding sequence is TGTGCCAGCAGTCCAGGGGTGCGGCCAGATACGCAGTATTTT. Protein sequence: CASSPGVRPDTQYF.

The rearrangement uses TRBV4-1 and TRBJ2-1; maybe TRBD1 (6 bases). The length of the CDR3 is 15 residues. The V end was cut by 3 bases, the J end by 6 bases, with 15 bases between. Germline lookup yields CDR1 MGHRA and CDR2 YSYEKL. CDR3 amino acids: CASSHENRDGNEQFF. In DNA form, the CDR3 reads TGCGCCAGCAGCCATGAGAACAGGGATGGCAATGAGCAGTTCTTC.

The chain uses TRBV27 and TRBJ2-2; no reliable D call. V was pared by 3 bases and J by 4 bases, with 15 bases between. Per germline, CDR1 MNHEY and CDR2 SMNVEV (reference sequence). This CDR3 is 16 amino acids long. The CDR3 nucleotides are TGTGCCAGCAGTTTCGTGAAGGCGGCCACCACCGGGGAGCTGTTTTTT. Amino acid sequence: CASSFVKAATTGELFF.

The J gene is TRBJ2-3, the V gene TRBV4-1; D is unclear. Trimming pared 0 bases from V and 1 base from J, leaving 14 bases between. Germline CDR1 and CDR2: MGHRA and YSYEKL. The CDR3 is 17 amino acids. The CDR3 loop is CASSQEISRIGTDTQYF. In DNA form, the CDR3 reads TGCGCCAGCAGCCAAGAGATCAGCAGGATTGGCACAGATACGCAGTATTTT.

The chain employs TRBV27 and TRBJ2-5, with D maybe TRBD1 (6 bases). V was pared by 7 bases and J by 1 base, with 13 bases between. The CDR3 totals 14 residues. Germline lookup yields CDR1 MNHEY and CDR2 SMNVEV (reference sequence). In DNA form, the CDR3 reads TGTGCCAGCAACAGGGTGGGTCCCCAAGAGACCCAGTACTTC. Translating it yields CASNRVGPQETQYF.

In this sample, this clonotype turned up once. The V gene is TRBV11-1, the J gene TRBJ2-2; D gene uncertain. The CDR3 is made up of 18 amino acids. Trimming stripped 1 base from V and 7 bases from J, with 22 bases between. Germline V gene sequence: CDR1 SGHAT, CDR2 FQDESV (reference sequence). CDR3 sequence (DNA): TGTGCCAGCAGCTTAGGGTTTGCGGCCCGTTCCGCAGGCGGGGAGCTGTTTTTT. Translation gives CASSLGFAARSAGGELFF.